This T cell receptor (beta chain) was identified during a study of OX40 agonist ivuxolimab in advanced cancers. Individuals having autoimmune disease history or systemic immunosuppression were not enrolled. Generated by immunoSEQ multiplex PCR, the TCRdb table keeps only in-frame clones and is missing some. The sample lists over 55,000 clones, more than 85% occurring once. Worth noting for this clone: Its antigen is unknown.

Study results and caveats: CD8+ T cells showed, on average, more clonal expansion than CD4+ cells.

The junction had 6 bases not matched to a gene; V was cut back by 6 bases and J by 7 bases. The CDR3 contains 14 residues. Germline CDR1 and CDR2: ENHRY and SYGVKD. The clonotype was recovered from an adult with an advanced solid tumor such as melanoma, head and neck, liver or kidney cancer. The V call is TRBV10-3, the J call TRBJ2-1, with 10 bases matching TRBD1. The sample consisted of CD4+ or CD8+ T cells sorted from blood, taken in a trial of the OX40 agonist ivuxolimab. CDR3 DNA sequence: TGTGCCATCAGCTCCGGGACAGGGGTGAATGAGCAGTTCTTC. Translating gives CAISSGTGVNEQFF.